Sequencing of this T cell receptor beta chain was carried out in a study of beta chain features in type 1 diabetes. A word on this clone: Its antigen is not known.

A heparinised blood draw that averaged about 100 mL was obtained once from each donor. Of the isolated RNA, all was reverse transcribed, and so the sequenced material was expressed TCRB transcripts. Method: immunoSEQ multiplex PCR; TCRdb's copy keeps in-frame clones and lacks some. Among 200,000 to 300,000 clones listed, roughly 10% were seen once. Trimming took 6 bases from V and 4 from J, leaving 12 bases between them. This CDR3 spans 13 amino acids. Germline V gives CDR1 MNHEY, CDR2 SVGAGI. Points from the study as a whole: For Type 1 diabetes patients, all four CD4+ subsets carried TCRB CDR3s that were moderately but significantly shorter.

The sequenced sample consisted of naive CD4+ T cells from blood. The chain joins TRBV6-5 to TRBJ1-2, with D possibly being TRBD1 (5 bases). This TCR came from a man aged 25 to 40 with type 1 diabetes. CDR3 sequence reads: CASSNGHLYGYTF. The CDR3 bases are TGTGCCAGCAGCAACGGACACCTCTATGGCTACACCTTC.